A single T cell receptor (beta chain) is shown here with its context. This clonotype was detected many times. Its target antigen remains unknown. Base-call qualities are not available, and no considerably larger clone is one nucleotide away. These data belong to a study of neurological immune-mediated disorders (dated by TCRdb to the late 2010s). Study-wide context: Of the 35 or so multiple sclerosis patients, roughly 30 had relapsing-remitting MS and 3 had secondary progressive MS. Using UMI-based sequencing, the study compared peripheral blood TCR-beta repertoires from patients with HTLV-I-associated myelopathy (HAM/TSP), patients with multiple sclerosis, and healthy controls. Alongside PBMC samples, the set of around 99 TCR-beta libraries contained longitudinal samples, technical triplicates, and paired CD4+ and CD8+ T-cell subsets that had been sorted. Of the approximately 66 subjects in the cohort, some 15 were HAM/TSP patients, 34 were multiple sclerosis patients, and 20 were healthy controls. What the authors observed across the whole study: In phylogenetic analysis, the repertoires of 18 of 34 MS patients grouped into a cluster of related CDR3 sequences, which suggests a possible signature at the repertoire level. No identical CDR3 amino acid sequences were shared among expanded clones across subjects, suggesting private TCR-beta repertoires in all groups. No association of the MS cluster with clinical or MRI features was observed, and the need for larger cohorts was stated by the authors. The highest TCR clonal expansion was observed in HAM/TSP patients, whereas the lowest was observed in MS patients, even when compared with healthy controls.

Unsorted PBMC libraries were generated from 2 million PBMCs stored in RNAlater at -80 °C until RNA extraction. Multiple sclerosis patients were enrolled in a US clinical protocol under which disease progression was evaluated by magnetic resonance imaging. Peripheral blood was subjected to Ficoll-Hypaque density gradient centrifugation to isolate PBMCs, which were then cryopreserved in liquid nitrogen. To synthesize cDNA, template-switch 5'RACE was performed with a primer carrying a 10-nucleotide random unique molecular identifier so that each TCR transcript was tagged. Every sequencing run yielded over 200 million TCR-beta sequences covering 15-18 subjects. Total RNA was extracted with the RNeasy kit. TCR-beta VDJ regions were amplified with primers for the TCR constant region and the 5'RACE anchor, using the KAPA Real-time Library Amplification kit. Sample indexes and Illumina adaptors were added in a first PCR, after which library yield was increased in a second PCR. The roughly 650 bp TCR product was size-selected on a 2% E-gel SizeSelection system after Ampure bead purification. Library quality was checked on a Bioanalyzer, concentration was measured with Qubit, and libraries were quantified with the Kapa Library Quantification kit before pooling. An Illumina HiSeq 2500 was used to sequence the libraries paired-end at 2 x 150 bp. To increase sequence diversity, about 25-31% phiX was spiked into each library pool. In the paper's pipeline: Quality-filtered reads were processed with the UMI-based MiGEC pipeline, and over 85% of raw TCR sequences were removed by the MiGEC pipeline during error correction. VDJ genes were aligned to IMGT germline references, and each clonotype was defined by a unique CDR3 amino acid sequence together with V-J genes. Clonal expansion, Shannon diversity, and CDR3 relatedness (CalcPairwiseDistances, ClusterSamples) were evaluated with VDJtools, and phylogenetic trees were built with CLCbio workbench. Using coefficient-of-variation modelling across technical triplicates, the study counted a clone as expanded if it had at least 8 unique UMIs. TCRdb reran the public reads through fastp at Q25 and MiXCR, keeping productive beta chains. Each CDR3 protein gets just one entry, which takes the most common genes and DNA from the rows behind it. It is TCRdb's table, rather than the study itself, that gives the V and J calls and clone size. Counted in this sample were fewer than 45,000 distinct CDR3 sequences; 2% to 2.5% of them appeared once. 9.5% to 15% of the sample goes to the ten largest clones.

At the junction V is shortened by 6 bases and J by 4 bases, with 34 bases in between. The CDR3 runs 20 amino acids, cysteine and phenylalanine included. Only the CDR3 DNA is retained, 60 bases long and in frame from the first base. This receptor was identified in a man aged 30-40 years with multiple sclerosis. Sequencing was carried out using PBMCs. This sequence uses TRBV12-3 or TRBV12-4 and TRBJ2-7; the D segment cannot be called with confidence. For the CDR3, the sequence is CASSLSTWTMDAPNGYEQYF. The DNA reads as follows: TGTGCCAGCAGCCTCTCAACTTGGACGATGGACGCGCCTAACGGATACGAGCAGTACTTC.